The rows below give T cell receptor beta chains drawn from one sample of a study of cytomegalovirus exposure and HLA in healthy donors. Sequenced by immunoSEQ multiplex PCR; TCRdb stores in-frame clones only, minus some. The table lists around 170,000 clones, approximately 80% of them singletons. Input material: PBMCs. The receptors come from a woman aged 45-60 years in good health and CMV-seropositive. Both conserved end residues are part of each CDR3. Each record gives: D gene, clone size, J gene, CDR3 length, V gene, CDR3 protein, CDR3 DNA. D genes are given only for firm matches. A clone size is listed for some rows: how often the clone was seen (once, few, many), or a class if it is expanded.

. few TRBJ2-7 13 TRBV7-9 CASSSSNFYEQYF TGTGCCAGCAGTTCGAGCAATTTCTACGAGCAGTACTTC
. . TRBJ2-7 15 TRBV29-1 CSVEDPARPSHEQYF TGCAGCGTTGAAGATCCGGCTAGACCAAGCCACGAGCAGTACTTC
TRBD2 few TRBJ2-7 14 TRBV27 CASSELAGAAEQYF TGTGCCAGCAGCGAACTAGCGGGAGCTGCCGAGCAGTACTTC
TRBD2 . TRBJ2-5 15 TRBV29-1 CSVAGLAGVQETQYF TGCAGCGTAGCGGGACTAGCGGGGGTGCAAGAGACCCAGTACTTC
. . TRBJ2-3 16 TRBV21-1 CASSKARLGSPDTQYF TGTGCCAGCAGCAAAGCCCGGCTAGGATCCCCAGATACGCAGTATTTT
. . TRBJ2-5 12 TRBV7-8 CASSLGSETQYF TGTGCCAGCAGCTTGGGCTCGGAGACCCAGTACTTC
. . TRBJ1-2 16 TRBV28 CASSPSVWGLDYGYTF TGTGCCAGCAGCCCATCAGTTTGGGGGCTGGACTATGGCTACACCTTC
. . TRBJ1-4 13 TRBV30 CACRQDGAEKLFF TGTGCCTGTCGACAGGACGGTGCTGAAAAACTGTTTTTT
TRBD2 . TRBJ2-3 19 TRBV5-1 CASSLWGRTSGGDTDTQYF TGCGCCAGCAGCTTGTGGGGACGGACTAGCGGGGGGGACACAGATACGCAGTATTTT
. . TRBJ1-4 12 TRBV6-1 CASSERGEKLFF TGTGCCAGCAGTGAGCGGGGTGAAAAACTGTTTTTT
. . TRBJ1-2 14 TRBV9 CASSVSGGHYGYTF TGTGCCAGCAGCGTATCGGGGGGCCACTATGGCTACACCTTC
TRBD1 once TRBJ2-1 16 TRBV5-1 CASSPRVGGFYNEQFF TGCGCCAGCAGCCCACGGGTAGGGGGCTTCTACAATGAGCAGTTCTTC
. . TRBJ1-4 13 TRBV5-8 CASSFRPNEKLFF TGTGCCAGCAGCTTTCGTCCGAATGAAAAACTGTTTTTT
. . TRBJ2-7 14 TRBV15 CATSRDGHRAEQYF TGTGCCACCAGCAGAGATGGGCACAGGGCCGAGCAGTACTTC
. . TRBJ2-7 14 TRBV9 CASSVALASYEQYF TGTGCCAGCAGCGTAGCCTTGGCCTCCTACGAGCAGTACTTC
. . TRBJ1-3 14 TRBV19 CASSIGVSGNTIYF TGTGCCAGTAGTATTGGAGTCTCTGGAAACACCATATATTTT
TRBD2 once TRBJ2-7 16 TRBV5-6 CASSPGLAGFSYEQYF TGTGCCAGCAGCCCGGGACTAGCGGGATTTTCCTACGAGCAGTACTTC
. . TRBJ1-1 15 TRBV5-1 CASSFTGSMNTEAFF TGCGCCAGCAGCTTTACAGGGTCCATGAACACTGAAGCTTTCTTT
. . TRBJ2-5 15 TRBV5-6 CASSWGGRGSETQYF TGTGCCAGCAGCTGGGGGGGCAGGGGATCGGAGACCCAGTACTTC
TRBD1 . TRBJ2-4 18 TRBV29-1 CSARTGTDLWRAKNIQYF TGCAGCGCTAGAACCGGGACAGACCTCTGGAGGGCCAAAAACATTCAGTACTTC
TRBD2 . TRBJ2-7 15 TRBV27 CASSLGSGSSYEQYF TGTGCCAGCAGTTTAGGGAGCGGGAGCTCCTACGAGCAGTACTTC
. . TRBJ2-7 13 TRBV29-1 CSVGAGVRSEQYF TGCAGCGTTGGCGCAGGGGTTCGGAGCGAGCAGTACTTC
TRBD2 . TRBJ2-7 15 TRBV7-9 CASSPALAGAGEQYF TGTGCCAGCAGCCCGGCTCTAGCGGGAGCGGGCGAGCAGTACTTC
. . TRBJ1-2 15 TRBV6-5 CASRPTGTSNYGYTF TGTGCCAGCAGACCCACCGGGACAAGTAACTATGGCTACACCTTC
TRBD1 . TRBJ2-7 17 TRBV7-6 CASSLAGTGGSPYEQYF TGTGCCAGCAGCTTAGCCGGGACAGGGGGTTCCCCCTACGAGCAGTACTTC
TRBD1 . TRBJ2-5 13 TRBV19 CASGTANERTQYF TGTGCCAGCGGGACAGCCAACGAGAGGACCCAGTACTTC
TRBD2 . TRBJ2-6 16 TRBV7-9 CASSRRGGNGANVLTF TGTGCCAGCAGCCGCCGCGGGGGGAATGGGGCCAACGTCCTGACTTTC
. . TRBJ2-7 14 TRBV6-5 CASSRGGDGYEQYF TGTGCCAGCAGCCGAGGGGGGGACGGCTACGAGCAGTACTTC
TRBD1 . TRBJ1-1 15 TRBV5-1 CASSGGTGVNTEAFF TGCGCCAGCAGCGGCGGGACAGGGGTGAACACTGAAGCTTTCTTT
TRBD1 . TRBJ2-7 16 TRBV19 CASTPGPGTGSYEQYF TGTGCCAGTACCCCAGGGCCCGGGACAGGGTCCTACGAGCAGTACTTC
TRBD2 . TRBJ2-7 16 TRBV7-3 CASSPSSGLAGDEQYF TGTGCCAGCAGCCCGTCAAGCGGACTAGCGGGAGACGAGCAGTACTTC
TRBD2 . TRBJ2-3 13 TRBV2 CASSVASGGALDF TGTGCCAGCAGTGTTGCTAGCGGGGGGGCCTTGGATTTT
. . TRBJ1-2 16 TRBV28 CASSLSISNKNYGYTF TGTGCCAGCAGTTTATCAATAAGTAACAAGAACTATGGCTACACCTTC
TRBD1 few TRBJ1-1 14 TRBV7-9 CASSAQQGGTEAFF TGTGCCAGCAGCGCACAACAGGGGGGGACTGAAGCTTTCTTT
. . TRBJ1-1 16 TRBV19 CASRPQLGARDTEAFF TGTGCCAGTCGCCCTCAATTGGGGGCTCGGGACACTGAAGCTTTCTTT
TRBD1 . TRBJ2-5 16 TRBV2 CASSGGQGWIQETQYF TGTGCCAGCAGTGGGGGACAGGGGTGGATCCAAGAGACCCAGTACTTC
. . TRBJ2-7 13 TRBV18 CASSPSQVREQYF TGTGCCAGCTCACCGTCTCAGGTCCGCGAGCAGTACTTC
TRBD1 . TRBJ2-1 15 TRBV7-3 CASSLGTGGKYEQFF TGTGCCAGCAGCTTAGGGACAGGGGGCAAATATGAGCAGTTCTTC
. . TRBJ2-5 13 TRBV2 CASSESQVETQYF TGTGCCAGCAGTGAAAGCCAGGTAGAGACCCAGTACTTC
. few TRBJ1-1 13 TRBV18 CASSPGLEAEAFF TGTGCCAGCTCTCCGGGACTCGAGGCTGAAGCTTTCTTT
. few TRBJ2-2 14 TRBV4-3 CASSQEQRTGELFF TGCGCCAGCAGCCAAGAGCAGCGAACCGGGGAGCTGTTTTTT
. . TRBJ2-4 16 TRBV9 CASSPVPRGPRGIQYF TGTGCCAGCAGCCCCGTTCCGAGAGGGCCGCGGGGCATTCAGTACTTC
TRBD1 . TRBJ1-1 14 TRBV5-6 CASSFTGVGTEAFF TGTGCCAGCAGCTTTACAGGGGTGGGCACTGAAGCTTTCTTT
TRBD1 . TRBJ1-2 13 TRBV7-9 CASSLSDRAGYTF TGTGCCAGCAGCTTATCGGACAGGGCTGGCTACACCTTC